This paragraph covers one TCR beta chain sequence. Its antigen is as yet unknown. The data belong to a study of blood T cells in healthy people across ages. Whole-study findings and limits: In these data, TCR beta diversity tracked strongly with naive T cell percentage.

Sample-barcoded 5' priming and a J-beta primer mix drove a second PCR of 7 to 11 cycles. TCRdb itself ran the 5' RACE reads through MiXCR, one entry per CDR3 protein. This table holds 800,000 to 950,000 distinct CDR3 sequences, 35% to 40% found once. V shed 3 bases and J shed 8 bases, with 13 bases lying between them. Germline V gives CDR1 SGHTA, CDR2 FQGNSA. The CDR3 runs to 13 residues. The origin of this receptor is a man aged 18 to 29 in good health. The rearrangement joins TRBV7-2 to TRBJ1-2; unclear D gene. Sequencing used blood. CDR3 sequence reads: CASSLRGLKGYTF. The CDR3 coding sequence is TGTGCCAGCAGCTTGAGAGGGCTGAAGGGCTACACCTTC.